This T cell receptor beta chain was recorded in a study of yellow fever vaccine responses in identical twins. A word on this clonotype: Its antigen is still unknown.

One entry per CDR3 protein, called by TCRdb with MiXCR from the RT-PCR reads. The sample records hundreds of distinct CDR3 sequences, 81% being singletons. Whole-study findings and limits: Twins' vaccine T cell response reportedly gave the appearance of partial convergence and partial personalization.

The ends lost 3 bases at V and 7 bases at J; junction bases unmatched: 7. The germline gives CDR1 DFQATT, CDR2 SNEGSKA (reference sequence). The CDR3 loop spans 14 amino acids. The rearrangement uses TRBV20-1 and TRBJ2-1; 9 nucleotides match TRBD2. The sample was T cells from blood (PBMCs), unsorted or a sorted subset (not recorded which), taken before or after yellow fever vaccination (not recorded which). The clonotype was recovered from a female donor who received the yellow fever vaccine. CDR3 amino acids: CSASSSSGKNEQFF. The CDR3 DNA is TGCAGTGCTAGCTCGTCTAGCGGGAAAAATGAGCAGTTCTTC.